This T cell receptor beta chain emerged from a study of cytomegalovirus exposure and HLA in healthy donors. The wider study: Counted in an early data release were 75 million to 85 million unique TCRs from HLA-typed donors. About 84% of approximately 400 genotyped donors fell in the Caucasian-associated ancestry cluster.

V was cut by 0 bases and J by 6 bases, with 13 bases left in between. CDR3 length equals 15 residues. The germline CDR1 and CDR2 sequences are SGDLS and YYNGEE. The table lists this clone with a count of one. PCR primers comprised 60 Vbeta and 13 Jbeta primers. In the authors' workflow: Per a later analysis, the number of unique TCR beta chains was around 79 million, of which about 11 million were shared. The assay was immunoSEQ multiplex PCR, and TCRdb's table has in-frame clones only and misses some. The V and J calls and clone size come from that table; D and trimming were worked out from the DNA. The repertoire holds roughly 130,000 clones, about four fifths seen once, with 3% to 4% in the top ten.

This chain joins TRBV9 and TRBJ1-5, with D possibly TRBD1 on 5 matching bases. The clonotype was recovered from a woman in her thirties or forties in good health and CMV-seronegative. The source material was PBMCs. As DNA, the CDR3 is TGTGCCAGCAGCGTAGGGGCAGGGTCGGGTCAGCCCCAGCATTTT. As protein: CASSVGAGSGQPQHF.